The clone carrying this T cell receptor (beta chain) was counted once. Its antigen is not known. The repertoire was sequenced with immunoSEQ multiplex PCR; TCRdb's copy has only in-frame clones and lacks some. The sample includes around 220,000 clones, about 90% seen only once; the top ten take around 3%. J was trimmed by 6 bases and V by 6 bases; bases with no gene match: 8. Germline assignment: CDR1 LNHDA and CDR2 SQIVND (reference sequence). The CDR3 is 15 amino acids. These data come from a study of cytomegalovirus exposure and HLA in healthy donors. The study's findings and limits: Most observed TCR sequences were rare, whereas some public TCRs were detected in many donors.

The sequenced sample was PBMCs. V and J are TRBV19 and TRBJ2-2; TRBD2 aligns across 9 bases. The sequence was collected from a woman aged 18-29 years in good health and CMV-seronegative. The CDR3 bases are TGTGCCAGTAGCACTAGCGGGTATTCTCCCGGGGAGCTGTTTTTT. This gives the protein CASSTSGYSPGELFF.